This T cell receptor (beta chain) stems from a study of CD8+ T cells in alopecia areata. Whole-study context: It was oral tofacitinib, at 5 to 10 mg twice daily, that treated patients received. Tofacitinib therapy took 6 to 18 months; 6 months off drug came after.

Extracted from the samples, RNA was reverse transcribed into cDNA to serve as the sequencing template. Clones were sequenced by immunoSEQ multiplex PCR, and TCRdb holds only the in-frame ones, with some missing. The data hold roughly 140,000 clones, with about 50% observed a single time. As regards this clone: The antigen is not known.

Broader study findings: Clarity of TCR sharing across patients fell short of that in mice, possibly HLA-related.

The TCR was taken from a human donor with alopecia areata. Material: CD8+ T cells sorted from blood, obtained at week 0.

This chain's CDR3 is CASSQDGGTTNYGYTF. The CDR3 nucleotides are TGCGCCAGCAGCCAAGATGGAGGGACAACAAACTATGGCTACACCTTC. The chain recombines TRBV4-3 with TRBJ1-2; D is possibly TRBD1 (6 bases). With 0 bases removed from V and 2 bases from J, the gap between germline ends came to 13 bases. This CDR3 contains 16 residues. Germline V lookup: CDR1 LGHNA, CDR2 YSLEER.